Listed below are T cell receptor beta chains from one sample, sequenced in a study of blood T cell repertoires in COVID-19. Clones were sequenced by immunoSEQ multiplex PCR, and TCRdb holds only the in-frame ones, with some missing. The sample lists some 210,000 clones, approximately 91% occurring once. The sequencing sample was made of peripheral blood. The receptors originated from a man aged 60-69 years who had recovered from COVID-19. Both conserved end residues are part of each CDR3. A D gene is named only where the DNA matches it firmly. Expanded clones are given a class, and other clones once, few, many or no size at all.

d_gene	abundance	v_gene	j_gene	CDR3aa	CDR3nt
.	.	TRBV3-1/TRBV3-2	TRBJ2-2	CASSQAPGNGAGELFF	TGTGCCAGCAGCCAAGCGCCGGGGAACGGGGCCGGGGAGCTGTTTTTT
.	.	TRBV19	TRBJ1-5	CASSSQGSNQPQHF	TGTGCCAGTAGTTCGCAGGGGAGCAATCAGCCCCAGCATTTT
TRBD1	.	TRBV2	TRBJ1-2	CASSQDRVKGYTF	TGTGCCAGCAGTCAAGACAGGGTAAAAGGCTACACCTTC
TRBD2	.	TRBV23-1	TRBJ2-3	CASSPEGPFSTSGVNFTDTQYF	TGCGCCAGCAGTCCTGAAGGTCCTTTTAGCACTAGCGGAGTGAATTTCACAGATACGCAGTATTTT
TRBD1	.	TRBV7-2	TRBJ1-5	CASSWRTGNQPQHF	TGTGCCAGCAGCTGGAGGACAGGGAATCAGCCCCAGCATTTT
TRBD1	.	TRBV29-1	TRBJ1-1	CSLGAGGRTEAFF	TGCAGCTTAGGGGCAGGGGGGAGGACTGAAGCTTTCTTT
.	.	TRBV5-6	TRBJ2-3	CASSWGRGARTDTQYF	TGTGCCAGCAGCTGGGGCAGGGGGGCCCGCACAGATACGCAGTATTTT
.	.	TRBV27	TRBJ2-5	CASSFKLAQETQYF	TGTGCCAGCAGTTTCAAGTTGGCCCAAGAGACCCAGTACTTC
.	.	TRBV28	TRBJ1-1	CASSLRGGRPNTNEAFF	TGTGCCAGCAGTCTTAGGGGCGGAAGGCCGAACACGAATGAAGCTTTCTTT
TRBD2	once	TRBV4-3	TRBJ2-1	CASSQESLAGTAYNEQFF	TGCGCCAGCAGCCAAGAAAGCCTAGCGGGGACCGCCTACAATGAGCAGTTCTTC
TRBD1	.	TRBV6-5	TRBJ2-7	CASTGGTGIYEQYF	TGTGCCAGCACCGGGGGGACAGGGATCTACGAGCAGTACTTC
.	.	TRBV5-1	TRBJ1-1	CASSSLAGNQNTEAFF	TGCGCCAGCAGCTCGTTGGCAGGGAATCAGAACACTGAAGCTTTCTTT
TRBD1	.	TRBV28	TRBJ1-5	CASSLLDREDQPQHF	TGTGCCAGCAGTTTATTGGACAGGGAGGATCAGCCCCAGCATTTT
TRBD1	.	TRBV7-2	TRBJ1-1	CASSLGPGGPEAFF	TGTGCCAGCAGCTTGGGTCCAGGGGGCCCTGAAGCTTTCTTT
TRBD1	.	TRBV6-5	TRBJ1-2	CASSYSGTGIGHGYTF	TGTGCCAGCAGTTACTCCGGGACAGGGATCGGCCATGGCTACACCTTC
TRBD1	.	TRBV4-2	TRBJ1-5	CASSLRTGDQPQHF	TGTGCCAGCAGCCTCAGGACAGGGGATCAGCCCCAGCATTTT
.	once	TRBV29-1	TRBJ1-5	CSVMEGAPGVNQPQHF	TGCAGCGTTATGGAGGGCGCCCCGGGAGTCAATCAGCCCCAGCATTTT
.	.	TRBV27	TRBJ2-7	CASSLFGWQRINEQYF	TGTGCCAGCAGTTTATTCGGTTGGCAGCGTATAAACGAGCAGTACTTC
TRBD2	once	TRBV9	TRBJ2-1	CASSVAGTSGMNEQFF	TGTGCCAGCAGCGTAGCTGGGACTAGCGGGATGAATGAGCAGTTCTTC
.	.	TRBV6-4	TRBJ2-2	CASSDEMLGSRAAPGSSSVFF	TGTGCCAGCAGTGACGAAATGTTGGGATCGCGAGCGGCACCGGGGAGCTCCTCCGTGTTTTTT
TRBD2	once	TRBV27	TRBJ2-5	CASSFRRGTTQETQYF	TGTGCCAGCAGTTTTAGGCGCGGGACTACCCAAGAGACCCAGTACTTC
.	.	TRBV3-1/TRBV3-2	TRBJ2-7	CASSLNRDLYF	TGTGCCAGCAGCCTAAACAGGGATCTGTACTTC
.	.	TRBV18	TRBJ2-1	CASSPLRGEINEQFF	TGTGCCAGCTCACCACTCAGGGGGGAAATTAATGAGCAGTTCTTC
TRBD1	once	TRBV2	TRBJ1-5	CASSEARQGEIMRPQHF	TGTGCCAGCAGTGAAGCGCGACAGGGGGAGATCATGAGACCCCAGCATTTT
.	.	TRBV3-1/TRBV3-2	TRBJ1-6	CASSLWAQMSSYNSPLHF	TGTGCCAGCAGCCTGTGGGCACAGATGAGCTCCTATAATTCACCCCTCCACTTT
.	.	TRBV3-1/TRBV3-2	TRBJ2-2	CASSQDSRVPNGSLAGELFF	TGTGCCAGCAGCCAAGATAGTCGGGTTCCTAACGGGAGCCTCGCCGGGGAGCTGTTTTTT
TRBD1	.	TRBV28	TRBJ2-7	CASRKGQGSYEQYF	TGTGCCAGCCGGAAGGGACAGGGGTCCTACGAGCAGTACTTC
TRBD1	many	TRBV6-2/TRBV6-3	TRBJ2-1	CASSFPGQGANEQFF	TGTGCCAGCAGTTTTCCGGGACAGGGTGCCAATGAGCAGTTCTTC
TRBD1	.	TRBV13	TRBJ1-6	CASSDRGDTPLHF	TGTGCCAGCAGCGACAGGGGGGATACACCCCTCCACTTT
TRBD1	.	TRBV27	TRBJ2-2	CASSFDRGQNTGELFF	TGTGCCAGCAGTTTCGACAGGGGCCAGAACACCGGGGAGCTGTTTTTT
TRBD1	.	TRBV6-2/TRBV6-3	TRBJ2-5	CASSYRREGGKTQYF	TGTGCCAGCAGTTACCGTAGGGAAGGGGGCAAGACCCAGTACTTC
.	once	TRBV4-3	TRBJ2-7	CASSQEVGLTEQYF	TGCGCCAGCAGCCAAGAAGTGGGCCTGACAGAGCAGTACTTC
TRBD2	.	TRBV3-1/TRBV3-2	TRBJ2-3	CASSQGGLVTDTQYF	TGTGCCAGCAGCCAAGGGGGACTAGTAACAGATACGCAGTATTTT
.	.	TRBV19	TRBJ1-1	CASSPWRQMNTEAFF	TGTGCCAGTAGTCCCTGGAGGCAGATGAACACTGAAGCTTTCTTT
TRBD2	.	TRBV9	TRBJ2-3	CASSVRREGGTDTQYF	TGTGCCAGCAGCGTAAGGCGGGAGGGAGGCACAGATACGCAGTATTTT
.	.	TRBV11-2	TRBJ2-5	CASSAQGTQYF	TGTGCCAGCAGCGCCCAGGGGACCCAGTACTTC
.	.	TRBV28	TRBJ1-2	CAIRQVANYGYTF	TGTGCCATTCGACAGGTAGCTAACTATGGCTACACCTTC
.	.	TRBV29-1	TRBJ1-3	CSASPLSGNTIYF	TGCAGCGCCAGTCCTCTCTCTGGAAACACCATATATTTT
.	.	TRBV27	TRBJ1-4	CASSLGPGTNEKLFF	TGTGCCAGCAGTTTGGGGCCAGGAACTAATGAAAAACTGTTTTTT
.	.	TRBV28	TRBJ2-2	CASSFAGDTGELFF	TGTGCCAGCAGTTTTGCAGGGGACACCGGGGAGCTGTTTTTT
TRBD1	.	TRBV11-3	TRBJ2-7	CASSGDRGYEQYF	TGTGCCAGCAGCGGTGACAGGGGTTACGAGCAGTACTTC
TRBD1	once	TRBV29-1	TRBJ2-2	CSAGDRVQTGELFF	TGCAGCGCCGGGGACAGGGTTCAAACCGGGGAGCTGTTTTTT
.	.	TRBV18	TRBJ1-5	CASSPSQGNQPQHF	TGTGCCAGCTCACCATCACAGGGAAATCAGCCCCAGCATTTT
TRBD2	.	TRBV30	TRBJ2-7	CAWSPGLAGGGEQYF	TGTGCCTGGAGCCCCGGACTAGCGGGAGGGGGCGAGCAGTACTTC
.	once	TRBV5-6	TRBJ2-7	CASSLYVPYEQYF	TGTGCCAGCAGCCTCTATGTCCCCTACGAGCAGTACTTC
.	.	TRBV12-1	TRBJ1-1	CASSHGQGERSEAFF	TGTGCCAGCAGCCATGGACAGGGGGAGAGGAGTGAAGCTTTCTTT
TRBD2	once	TRBV9	TRBJ2-7	CASSETGTSAYEQYF	TGTGCCAGCAGCGAGACCGGGACTAGCGCATACGAGCAGTACTTC
.	.	TRBV3-1/TRBV3-2	TRBJ1-1	CASSQGDMNTEAFF	TGTGCCAGCAGCCAAGGGGACATGAACACTGAAGCTTTCTTT
.	once	TRBV6-5	TRBJ1-2	CASGARSSPYYGYTF	TGTGCCAGTGGGGCCCGAAGCAGTCCTTACTATGGCTACACCTTC
.	.	TRBV27	TRBJ2-6	CASSFYSGANVLTF	TGTGCCAGCAGTTTCTACTCTGGGGCCAACGTCCTGACTTTC
TRBD2	.	TRBV7-8	TRBJ2-2	CASSSRPGLATGELFF	TGTGCCAGCAGCTCAAGACCGGGACTAGCCACCGGGGAGCTGTTTTTT
TRBD1	.	TRBV27	TRBJ2-7	CASSLSLPPGQPYEQYF	TGTGCCAGCAGTTTGTCCCTTCCCCCGGGACAGCCCTACGAGCAGTACTTC
.	.	TRBV15	TRBJ2-7	CATSREAPSPEQYF	TGTGCCACCAGCAGAGAAGCGCCGTCCCCCGAGCAGTACTTC
TRBD2	.	TRBV12-5	TRBJ2-1	CASGTTLRNEQFF	TGTGCCAGCGGGACTACCCTCAGGAATGAGCAGTTCTTC
.	.	TRBV7-2	TRBJ1-1	CASRSQGHGTEAFF	TGTGCCAGCAGATCACAGGGACATGGGACTGAAGCTTTCTTT
.	.	TRBV5-1	TRBJ2-7	CASSLDSTYEQYF	TGCGCCAGCAGCTTGGACAGCACCTACGAGCAGTACTTC
TRBD1	few	TRBV3-1/TRBV3-2	TRBJ2-2	CASSPGVATGVTGELFF	TGTGCCAGCAGCCCTGGAGTAGCGACAGGGGTCACCGGGGAGCTGTTTTTT
.	.	TRBV10-3	TRBJ1-1	CAISESMGLGNTEAFF	TGTGCCATCAGTGAGAGTATGGGGCTTGGGAACACTGAAGCTTTCTTT
.	.	TRBV25-1	TRBJ1-2	CASSLRVGGGYTF	TGTGCCAGCAGCCTCAGGGTAGGGGGTGGCTACACCTTC
TRBD1	once	TRBV5-8	TRBJ1-4	CASSLKGQGSEKLFF	TGTGCCAGCAGCTTGAAGGGACAGGGGAGTGAAAAACTGTTTTTT